This T cell receptor (beta chain) was captured by sequencing in a study of cytotoxic CD8 clonotypes in ibrutinib-treated CLL. Study-level information: Researchers reported under twelve relapsed/refractory and some 14 treatment-naive patients, 17 of them IGHV unmutated. Mean yields were around 260,000 productive templates and 85,000 to 95,000 productive rearrangements per sample.

Trimming removed 1 base at V and 4 bases at J, with 8 bases between. This CDR3 region has 13 residues. Germline V gene lookup returns CDR1 SGHAT and CDR2 FQNNGV. Depth targeted 1 in 200,000 to 1 in 1 million T cells, averaging approximately 10x coverage per clonotype. This table comes from immunoSEQ multiplex PCR, and its TCRdb copy is limited to in-frame clones, with some not included. The data show 300,000 to 400,000 clones, roughly 70% seen once. The sample was PBMCs, taken after 36 months of ibrutinib treatment. This TCR came from a human donor with chronic lymphocytic leukemia. The chain carries TRBV11-2 and TRBJ2-7; no clear D gene. The CDR3: CASSLGRIYEQYF. In DNA, the CDR3 is TGTGCCAGCAGCTTAGGACGCATTTACGAGCAGTACTTC.